A selection of T cell receptor beta chains follows, all from one sample in a study of T cell repertoires in cytomegalovirus infection. Their target antigens are unknown. TCRdb ran MiXCR on the reads and lists one entry per CDR3 protein. The sample gives about 900,000 distinct CDR3 sequences, roughly a third of which show up once; around 15% is in the top ten. The specimen comprised cultured CD8+ T cells from PBMCs, sampled from culture after CMV antigen stimulation. These receptor sequences come from a human donor in good health (CMV status not recorded). Some clones in this sample may be carry-over from other donors' samples. CDR3s include the opening cysteine and the closing phenylalanine or tryptophan. The D gene is left open where the match is weak. Some rows mark clone size as missing; the rest say once, few, many or name a class of expanded clone.

V gene	D gene	CDR3 length	J gene	clone size	CDR3 protein	CDR3 DNA
TRBV9	TRBD2	20	TRBJ2-2	few	CASRLEGTSGGPKNTGELFF	TGTGCCAGCAGATTGGAGGGGACTAGCGGGGGCCCTAAGAACACCGGGGAGCTGTTTTTT
TRBV28	-	15	TRBJ2-7	-	CASSFQDNPTYEQYF	TGTGCCAGCAGTTTTCAGGACAATCCGACCTACGAGCAGTACTTC
TRBV6-1	-	14	TRBJ1-1	-	CASNGQNLNTEAFF	TGTGCCAGCAACGGACAGAACCTGAACACTGAAGCTTTCTTT
TRBV9	TRBD2	15	TRBJ2-5	-	CASSERTSGQETQYF	TGTGCCAGCAGCGAGAGGACTAGCGGGCAAGAGACCCAGTACTTC
TRBV4-2	TRBD2	16	TRBJ2-3	few	CASSQVERGAGDTQYF	TGTGCCAGCAGCCAAGTCGAGCGGGGGGCCGGGGATACGCAGTATTTT
TRBV10-3	TRBD2	14	TRBJ2-5	few	CAISERGGGETQYF	TGTGCCATCAGTGAGCGGGGGGGAGGAGAGACCCAGTACTTC
TRBV20-1	TRBD2	18	TRBJ2-4	-	CSAAALAGGRIAKNIQYF	TGCAGTGCTGCCGCACTAGCGGGGGGGCGGATAGCCAAAAACATTCAGTACTTC
TRBV27	-	14	TRBJ2-1	-	CASSLYGRDNEQFF	TGTGCCAGCAGTTTATACGGGCGGGACAATGAGCAGTTCTTC
TRBV12-3/TRBV12-4	-	14	TRBJ1-5	few	CASSLAGYGQPQHF	TGTGCCAGCAGTTTAGCAGGGTACGGACAGCCCCAGCATTTT
TRBV4-1	-	14	TRBJ2-2	-	CASSPRTSSGELFF	TGCGCCAGCAGCCCGCGGACGTCGTCCGGGGAGCTGTTTTTT
TRBV6-2/TRBV6-3	TRBD2	12	TRBJ2-1	-	CACWGGYNEQFF	TGTGCCTGCTGGGGGGGCTACAATGAGCAGTTCTTC
TRBV12-5	-	12	TRBJ1-1	-	CASGLVPRGPFF	TGTGCTAGTGGTTTGGTACCACGCGGGCCTTTCTTT
TRBV19	-	16	TRBJ1-5	-	CASSIPSLRGNQPQHF	TGTGCCAGTAGTATCCCCTCCCTGAGAGGCAATCAGCCCCAGCATTTT
TRBV5-5	-	13	TRBJ1-3	-	CASSPPGGSTIYF	TGTGCCAGCAGCCCCCCGGGGGGGAGCACCATATATTTT
TRBV7-6	TRBD1	15	TRBJ2-1	many	CASSPAGTANNEQFF	TGTGCCAGCAGCCCAGCCGGGACAGCAAACAATGAGCAGTTCTTC
TRBV3-1	TRBD2	17	TRBJ2-7	-	CASSQLAGGTPSYEQYF	TGTGCCAGCAGCCAACTAGCGGGGGGGACCCCATCCTACGAGCAGTACTTC
TRBV11-2	-	15	TRBJ1-1	-	CASSLDGGRNTEAFF	TGTGCCAGCAGCTTAGATGGGGGTAGAAACACTGAAGCTTTCTTT
TRBV5-4	-	14	TRBJ1-1	-	CASSLAGTSLEAFF	TGTGCCAGCAGTCTAGCCGGGACTTCCCTTGAAGCTTTCTTT
TRBV20-1	-	16	TRBJ1-5	few	CSARPKAPSSNQPQHF	TGCAGTGCTAGACCAAAGGCCCCCTCTAGCAATCAGCCCCAGCATTTT
TRBV15	TRBD2	17	TRBJ2-1	-	CATSSTLTSGGGNEQFF	TGTGCCACCAGCAGCACCTTGACTAGCGGGGGTGGCAATGAGCAGTTCTTC
TRBV9	-	16	TRBJ2-3	-	CASSSPDSDGTDTQYF	TGTGCCAGCAGCTCCCCCGACTCCGACGGCACAGATACGCAGTATTTT
TRBV25-1	-	16	TRBJ2-1	few	CASSEYFSGSYNEQFF	TGTGCCAGCAGTGAATATTTCTCAGGGTCCTACAATGAGCAGTTCTTC
TRBV7-9	-	15	TRBJ1-1	-	CASSLGDVVNTEAFF	TGTGCCAGCAGCTTAGGGGATGTAGTGAACACTGAAGCTTTCTTT
TRBV12-3/TRBV12-4	-	15	TRBJ1-5	few	CASSFGSLGNQPQHF	TGTGCCAGCAGTTTTGGCAGCCTAGGCAATCAGCCCCAGCATTTT
TRBV7-4	TRBD2	14	TRBJ2-3	-	CASSLVGREDTQYF	TGTGCCAGCAGCTTAGTGGGGAGGGAAGATACGCAGTATTTT
TRBV7-4	-	13	TRBJ2-3	-	CASSLTIGDTQYF	TGTGCCAGCAGCTTGACGATCGGGGATACGCAGTATTTT
TRBV27	-	14	TRBJ2-5	-	CASSVPGQSETQYF	TGTGCCAGCAGTGTACCGGGACAATCGGAGACCCAGTACTTC
TRBV5-8	-	16	TRBJ2-1	few	CASSPPRGGLWNEQFF	TGTGCCAGCAGCCCTCCGAGGGGGGGCTTGTGGAATGAGCAGTTCTTC
TRBV4-1	TRBD2	16	TRBJ2-3	few	CASRQTSGGLTDTQYF	TGCGCCAGCAGACAGACTAGCGGGGGTCTCACAGATACGCAGTATTTT
TRBV7-9	-	15	TRBJ1-1	few	CASSSPDSSNTEAFF	TGTGCCAGCAGCTCGCCGGACAGTTCCAACACTGAAGCTTTCTTT
TRBV14	-	14	TRBJ1-6	-	CASSLSKWKSPLHF	TGTGCCAGCAGCCTGTCTAAATGGAAATCACCCCTCCACTTT
TRBV9	-	18	TRBJ2-2	few	CASSETGFTWGEAGELFF	TGTGCCAGCAGCGAAACGGGATTCACGTGGGGAGAAGCCGGGGAGCTGTTTTTT
TRBV20-1	TRBD2	14	TRBJ2-5	few	CSAASGGYQETQYF	TGCAGTGCTGCTAGCGGGGGATACCAAGAGACCCAGTACTTC
TRBV7-9	TRBD1	15	TRBJ1-1	-	CASIRPGTGNTEAFF	TGTGCCAGCATCCGCCCCGGGACAGGGAACACTGAAGCTTTCTTT
TRBV7-9	-	12	TRBJ1-1	-	CASREGDTEAFF	TGTGCCAGCAGGGAGGGTGACACTGAAGCTTTCTTT
TRBV5-1	-	16	TRBJ2-3	-	CASKNPTTSSTDTQYF	TGCGCCAGCAAAAACCCGACTACTTCTAGCACAGATACGCAGTATTTT
TRBV10-2	-	14	TRBJ1-2	-	CASSVSRGLYGYIF	TGCGCCAGCAGTGTAAGCAGGGGACTCTATGGCTACATCTTC
TRBV7-9	-	13	TRBJ1-2	-	CASSLSRAKGYTF	TGTGCCAGCAGCTTGAGCAGGGCTAAGGGCTACACCTTC
TRBV7-9	-	16	TRBJ2-5	few	CASSSTRGGPQETQYF	TGTGCCAGCAGCTCCACCAGAGGGGGGCCGCAAGAGACCCAGTACTTC
TRBV7-6	-	14	TRBJ2-7	many	CASSLGQDSYEQYF	TGTGCCAGCAGCTTAGGGCAGGACTCCTACGAGCAGTACTTC
TRBV7-2	-	12	TRBJ2-1	many	CASILEGNEQFF	TGTGCCAGCATCTTAGAAGGGAATGAGCAGTTCTTC
TRBV13	-	14	TRBJ2-3	many	CASGMGRAPDTQYF	TGTGCCAGTGGGATGGGCAGGGCGCCAGATACGCAGTATTTT
TRBV20-1	TRBD2	15	TRBJ2-1	-	CSAVRTSGNDNEQFF	TGCAGTGCCGTTCGCACTAGCGGAAACGACAATGAGCAGTTCTTC
TRBV9	TRBD1	13	TRBJ1-1	-	CASSLRGSLDAFF	TGTGCCAGCAGCCTCAGGGGGTCCCTTGACGCTTTCTTT
TRBV24-1	TRBD1	15	TRBJ1-1	-	CATSGSRQGGTEAFF	TGTGCCACCAGTGGGTCCCGACAGGGTGGCACTGAAGCTTTCTTT
TRBV27	-	16	TRBJ1-4	-	CASREGSASTNEKLFF	TGTGCCAGTAGGGAGGGGTCAGCGTCAACTAATGAAAAACTGTTTTTT
TRBV19	TRBD1	15	TRBJ2-3	few	CASSIEDRGADTQYF	TGTGCCAGTAGTATAGAGGACAGGGGAGCAGATACGCAGTATTTT
TRBV12-3/TRBV12-4	TRBD1	20	TRBJ1-4	-	CASSSPPDRGVMTINEKLFF	TGTGCCAGCAGCTCTCCCCCGGACAGGGGAGTAATGACGATTAATGAAAAACTGTTTTTT
TRBV19	-	14	TRBJ1-1	-	CASSIGGRNTEAFF	TGTGCCAGTAGTATAGGGGGGAGGAACACTGAAGCTTTCTTT
TRBV5-1	-	15	TRBJ2-3	-	CASSLAAEKPDTQYF	TGCGCCAGCAGCTTGGCGGCCGAAAAGCCAGATACGCAGTATTTT
TRBV20-1	-	19	TRBJ2-3	-	CSARDLRQPTPFSTDTQYF	TGCAGTGCTAGAGATTTGAGACAGCCAACCCCTTTTAGCACAGATACGCAGTATTTT
TRBV6-5	-	15	TRBJ1-5	-	CASSYSTGDDQPQHF	TGTGCCAGCAGTTACTCGACTGGGGATGATCAGCCCCAGCATTTT
TRBV12-5	-	11	TRBJ2-1	few	CASGGGVEQFF	TGTGCTAGTGGTGGAGGGGTTGAGCAGTTCTTC